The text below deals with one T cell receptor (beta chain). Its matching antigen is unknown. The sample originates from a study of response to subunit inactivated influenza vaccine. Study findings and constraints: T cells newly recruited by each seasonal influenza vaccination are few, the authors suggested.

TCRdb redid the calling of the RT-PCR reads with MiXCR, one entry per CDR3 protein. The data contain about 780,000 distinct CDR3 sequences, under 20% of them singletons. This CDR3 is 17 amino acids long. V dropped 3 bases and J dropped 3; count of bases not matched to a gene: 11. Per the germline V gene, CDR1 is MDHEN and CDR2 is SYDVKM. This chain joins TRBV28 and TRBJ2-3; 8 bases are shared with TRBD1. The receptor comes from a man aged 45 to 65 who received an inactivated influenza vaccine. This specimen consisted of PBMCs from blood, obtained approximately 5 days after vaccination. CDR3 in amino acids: CASSLERFHRGTDTQYF. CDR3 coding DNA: TGTGCCAGCAGTTTGGAGAGATTCCACAGGGGGACAGATACGCAGTATTTT.